Here is one T cell receptor (beta chain) with its context. Germline loops: CDR1 MGHRA, CDR2 YSYEKL. V lost 1 base and J lost 3, with 13 bases in between. This CDR3 region has 15 residues. This specimen belongs to a study of shared T cell receptors in the human thymus. Method: immunoSEQ multiplex PCR; TCRdb's copy keeps in-frame clones and lacks some. The table has some 720,000 clones, approximately 87% seen once. These data also featured in a second study, about human thymus T cells.

V gene TRBV4-1 combines with J gene TRBJ2-7; D is possibly TRBD2 (6 bases). This clonotype originated in a boy in the first two years of life with a congenital heart defect. Material for sequencing was thymocytes. For the CDR3, the DNA is TGCGCCAGCAGCCAAGTCGAGCTAGCGCACTACGAGCAGTACTTC. Its translation is CASSQVELAHYEQYF.